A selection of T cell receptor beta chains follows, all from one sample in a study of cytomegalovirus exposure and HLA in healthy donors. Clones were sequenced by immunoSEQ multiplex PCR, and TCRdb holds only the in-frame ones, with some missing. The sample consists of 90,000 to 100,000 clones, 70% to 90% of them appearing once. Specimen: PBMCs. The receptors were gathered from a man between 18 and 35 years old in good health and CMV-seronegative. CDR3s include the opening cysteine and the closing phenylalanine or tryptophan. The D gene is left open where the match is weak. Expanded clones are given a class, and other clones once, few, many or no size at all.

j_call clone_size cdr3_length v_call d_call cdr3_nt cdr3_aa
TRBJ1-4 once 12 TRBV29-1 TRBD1 TGCAGCGTCGGACAGGCGTCTGAAAAACTGTTTTTT CSVGQASEKLFF
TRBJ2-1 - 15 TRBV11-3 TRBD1 TGTGCCAGCAGCTTAGCCTGGGACAGCTACAATGAGCAGTTCTTC CASSLAWDSYNEQFF
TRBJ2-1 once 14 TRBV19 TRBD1 TGTGCCAGTAGTGCCCGACAGGGGAGTGATGAGCAGTTCTTC CASSARQGSDEQFF
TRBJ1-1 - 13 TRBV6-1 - TGTGCCAGCACCCGATTAGAAAACACTGAAGCTTTCTTT CASTRLENTEAFF
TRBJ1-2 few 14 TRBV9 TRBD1 TGTGCCAGCAGCCCCTGGACAGGGGATTATGGCTACACCTTC CASSPWTGDYGYTF
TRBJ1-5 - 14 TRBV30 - TGTGCCTGGAGTGTCGTTACAGGGCGACAGCCCCAGCATTTT CAWSVVTGRQPQHF
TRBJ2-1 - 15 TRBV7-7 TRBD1 TGTGCTAGCAGCTTAGGGGGGACAGGGGACGATGAGCAGTTCTTC CASSLGGTGDDEQFF
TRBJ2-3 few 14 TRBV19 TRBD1 TGTGCCAGTAAGCCGACAGGGTGGACAGATACGCAGTATTTT CASKPTGWTDTQYF
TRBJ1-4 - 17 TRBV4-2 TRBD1 TGTGCCAGCAGCCAAGACACGGGACAGGGTTACGGAGAAAAACTGTTTTTT CASSQDTGQGYGEKLFF
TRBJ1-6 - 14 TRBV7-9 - TGTGCCAGCAGCTTTGCTGGGGGCGATTCACCCCTCCACTTT CASSFAGGDSPLHF
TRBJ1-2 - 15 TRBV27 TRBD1 TGTGCCAGCAGTTCCGGGGGACAGTTCTACTATGGCTACACCTTC CASSSGGQFYYGYTF
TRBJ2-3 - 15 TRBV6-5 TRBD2 TGTGCCAGCAGGCCCGAGCGGGGGGGCACTGATACGCAGTATTTT CASRPERGGTDTQYF
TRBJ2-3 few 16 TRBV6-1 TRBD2 TGTGCCAGCAGTGATCCCCTAGCGGGGGGTATGGGAACGCAGTATTTT CASSDPLAGGMGTQYF
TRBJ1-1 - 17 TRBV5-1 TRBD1 TGCGCCAGCAGTCCCACAGGGGTTTCGGGAATGAACACTGAAGCTTTCTTT CASSPTGVSGMNTEAFF
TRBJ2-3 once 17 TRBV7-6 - TGTGCCAGCAGCTTAAGTTCTAGGTCGGATTCCACAGATACGCAGTATTTT CASSLSSRSDSTDTQYF
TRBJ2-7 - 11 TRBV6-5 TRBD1 TGTGCCAGCAGACGACAGGGCGAGCAGTACTTC CASRRQGEQYF
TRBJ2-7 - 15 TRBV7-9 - TGTGCCAGCAGCCCACAGGACAGTAGCTCCTACGAGCAGTACTTC CASSPQDSSSYEQYF
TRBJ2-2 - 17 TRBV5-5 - TGTGCCAGCAGCTTGAACCTAGGTCAGTTCCTTTCCGGGGAGCTGTTTTTT CASSLNLGQFLSGELFF
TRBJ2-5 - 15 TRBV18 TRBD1 TGTGCCAGCTCCCCCGGGACAGGACCCGAAGAGACCCAGTACTTC CASSPGTGPEETQYF
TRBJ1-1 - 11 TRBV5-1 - TGCGCCAGCAGCTTCGGCACTGAAGCTTTCTTT CASSFGTEAFF
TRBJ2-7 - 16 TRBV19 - TGTGCCAGTAGTATAGATCGGAGCAAACAATCCTACGAGCAGTACTTC CASSIDRSKQSYEQYF
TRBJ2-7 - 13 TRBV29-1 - TGCAGCGTTGAGGAAACGGAGACCTACGAGCAGTACTTC CSVEETETYEQYF
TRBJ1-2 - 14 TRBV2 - TGTGCCAGCAGTGAATACCTAGGTGGCTATGGCTACCCCTTC CASSEYLGGYGYPF
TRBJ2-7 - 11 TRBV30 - TGTGCCTGGAGGTGGGCCTTGGAGCAGTACTTC CAWRWALEQYF
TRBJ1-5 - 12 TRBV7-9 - TGTGCCAGCAGCCGGGGGGATCAGCCCCAGCATTTT CASSRGDQPQHF
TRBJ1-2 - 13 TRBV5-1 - TGCGCCAGCAGCCACGGACAGAGCTATGGCTACACCTTC CASSHGQSYGYTF
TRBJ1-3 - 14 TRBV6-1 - TGTGCTTTAAAGGGACTTAACTCTGGAAACACCATATATTTT CALKGLNSGNTIYF
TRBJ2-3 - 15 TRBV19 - TGTGCCAGTACGGAACAGCCTTTATTGCGAGATACGCAGTATTTT CASTEQPLLRDTQYF
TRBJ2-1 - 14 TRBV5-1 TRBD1 TGCGCCAGCAATCCCGGGACAGTCGGAAATGAGCAGTTCTTC CASNPGTVGNEQFF
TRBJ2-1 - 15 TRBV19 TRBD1 TGTGCCAGTAGTATGGGGGACAGGGGTGGGAATGAGCAGTTCTTC CASSMGDRGGNEQFF
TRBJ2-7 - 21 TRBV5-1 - TGCGCCAGCAGCTTGGCCTATGGACGAATACCAGGGGAGTTACACTCCTACGAGCAGTACTTC CASSLAYGRIPGELHSYEQYF
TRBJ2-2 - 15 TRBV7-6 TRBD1 TGTGCCAGCAGCTCAGTTACAGGGGGCACCGGGGAGCTGTTTTTT CASSSVTGGTGELFF
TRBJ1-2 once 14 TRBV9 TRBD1 TGTGCCAGCAGCGCCGACAGGGGGGCAGGGGGCTACACCTTC CASSADRGAGGYTF
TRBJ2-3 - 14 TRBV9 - TGTGCCAGCAGCGCGCCTAACTACGCCGATACGCAGTATTTT CASSAPNYADTQYF
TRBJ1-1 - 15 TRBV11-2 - TGTGCCAGCCTAACCTCGGGTGGGTACGACACTGAAGCTTTCTTT CASLTSGGYDTEAFF
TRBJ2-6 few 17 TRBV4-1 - TGCGCCAGCAGCCAAGTCGCAACAGGCTCGGGGGCCAACGTCCTGACTTTC CASSQVATGSGANVLTF
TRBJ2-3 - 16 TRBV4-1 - TGCGCCAGCAGCCAAGTGGGCGGGGCCTTCACAGATACGCAGTATTTT CASSQVGGAFTDTQYF
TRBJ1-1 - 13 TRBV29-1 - TGCAGCGGCTACCAGGGGCCCCCCTTGGGAGCTTTCTTT CSGYQGPPLGAFF
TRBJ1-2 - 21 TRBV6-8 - TGTGCCAGCAGTTACTACGGAGACAAGATTGCAAGAGGGATAGTGTGTAGTGGCTACACCTTC CASSYYGDKIARGIVCSGYTF
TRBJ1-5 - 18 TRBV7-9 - TGTGCCAGCAGCTTCGATGGGGGGGCCCTTGCGAGCAATCAGCCCCAGCATTTT CASSFDGGALASNQPQHF
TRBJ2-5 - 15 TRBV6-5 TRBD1 TGTGCCAGCAGTTACGAACCCGGGACAGGGACCCCCCAGTACTTC CASSYEPGTGTPQYF
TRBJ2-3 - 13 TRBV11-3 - TGTGCCAGCAGCGCCCGACTGACAGATACGCAGTATTTT CASSARLTDTQYF
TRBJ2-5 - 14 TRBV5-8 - TGTGCCAGCAGCTTAAGTACAGTTAGGGAGACCCAGTACTTC CASSLSTVRETQYF
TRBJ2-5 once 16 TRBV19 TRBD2 TGTGCCAGTAGTATAGGACTAGCGGGGGTCCTAGAGACCCAGTACTTC CASSIGLAGVLETQYF
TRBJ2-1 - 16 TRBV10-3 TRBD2 TGTGCCATCAGTGAGAGCGGGGCGAGCTCCTACAATGAGCAGTTCTTC CAISESGASSYNEQFF